This paragraph covers one T cell receptor (beta chain) sequence. This entry is derived from a study of blood T cell repertoires in COVID-19. This CDR3 is 14 amino acids long. The V and J ends lost 1 base and 8 bases, in that order; junction bases with no gene match: 4. Germline V lookup: CDR1 SGHDN, CDR2 FVKESK. Assay: immunoSEQ multiplex PCR; the TCRdb copy retains only in-frame clones and omits some. Of approximately 400,000 clones detected, about 89% appear once; the ten largest clones hold 0.86%. The J gene is TRBJ2-4, the V gene TRBV14; 8 positions match TRBD1. The source is a woman in her 40s who had been exposed to COVID-19. The sample taken for sequencing was PBMCs or T cells enriched from blood (not recorded which). The CDR3 reads CASSQAGGEDIQYF. As DNA, the CDR3 is TGTGCCAGCAGCCAAGCAGGGGGCGAGGACATTCAGTACTTC.